Presented here are 30 T cell receptor beta chains from one specimen sequenced in a study of early T cells in non-severe SARS-CoV-2 infection. TCRdb fed the 5' RACE reads into MiXCR, producing one record per CDR3 protein. Of 25,000 to 30,000 distinct CDR3 sequences in the sample, about 5% are singletons; the top ten hold 0.92%. Sequencing used whole blood. These TCRs come from an adult who was a healthcare worker with PCR-confirmed SARS-CoV-2 infection or an uninfected control (not recorded which).

The sample holds many counts of this clonotype. This chain connects TRBV2 to TRBJ2-1; weak D call: TRBD1 (5 bases). V was clipped by 4 bases and J by 9 bases, with 7 bases between them. The CDR3 is made up of 11 amino acids. Germline V gives CDR1 SNHLY, CDR2 FYNNEI. The CDR3 nucleotides are TGTGCCAGCAGTGGAAGGGGTGAGCAGTTCTTC. Translation: CASSGRGEQFF.

V and J are TRBV10-3 and TRBJ1-1; TRBD1 aligns across 9 bases. Per the germline V gene, CDR1 is ENHRY and CDR2 is SYGVKD. Trimming removed 4 bases from V and 0 bases from J; junction bases left unmatched: 12. The CDR3 loop spans 18 amino acids. The CDR3 bases are TGTGCCATCAGTGGGGGCCGGGACAGGGCCACAATGAACACTGAAGCTTTCTTT. This sequence encodes CAISGGRDRATMNTEAFF.

This clonotype was found a few times. This sequence joins TRBV6-6 and TRBJ2-6; a weak D match, TRBD2 (5 bases). Germline V CDR1 and CDR2: MNHNY, SVGAGI (reference sequence). Between the trimmed V and J ends, which lost 7 bases and 2 bases, there was a span of 9 bases. This CDR3 has 14 amino acids. CDR3 residues: CASTPRAGANVLTF. In DNA, the CDR3 is TGTGCCAGCACCCCGAGGGCTGGGGCCAACGTCCTGACTTTC.

This clonotype was seen at least ten times. The chain is built from TRBV28 and TRBJ2-3, with D possibly matching TRBD2 (6 bases). The V gene's germline CDR1 is MDHEN and CDR2 SYDVKM. The CDR3 runs 14 residues. Between the trimmed V and J ends, which lost 3 bases and 5 bases, there was a span of 12 bases. The DNA of the CDR3 is TGTGCCAGCAGTTTGCTGTCGCGGGGAGATACGCAGTATTTT. Protein sequence: CASSLLSRGDTQYF.

Ten or more counts support this clonotype. The genes are TRBV12-3 or TRBV12-4 and TRBJ2-1; D not resolved. This CDR3 is 14 amino acids long. V gave up 6 bases and J gave up 6 bases, with 15 bases separating them. CDR3 nucleotides: TGTGCCAGCAGCCGCATGGCCCCACCCAATGAGCAGTTCTTC. As protein: CASSRMAPPNEQFF.

This clonotype showed up many times. The chain carries TRBV5-6 and TRBJ1-2; no reliable D call. With 4 bases removed from V and 4 bases from J, the gap between germline ends came to 14 bases. The length of the CDR3 is 14 residues. Germline V gene lookup returns CDR1 SGHDT and CDR2 YYEEEE. The chain's CDR3 is CASSPTRIVYGYTF. The CDR3 bases are TGTGCCAGCAGCCCGACACGGATCGTCTATGGCTACACCTTC.

Ten or more counts support this clonotype. The chain uses TRBV12-5 and TRBJ1-5; the D gene is possibly TRBD1 (5 bases). Deletions cut 1 base from V and 0 bases from J, with 7 bases between. The germline CDR1 and CDR2 sequences are LGHNT and FRNRAP. This CDR3 has 15 residues. The CDR3 DNA follows: TGTGCTAGTGGTTTGGGGGGGTATAGCAATCAGCCCCAGCATTTT. Translated, it gives CASGLGGYSNQPQHF.

Many counts were recorded for this clonotype. The chain carries TRBV6-1 and TRBJ1-2, with 7 bases aligning to TRBD1. CDR1 and CDR2 from the germline V gene are MNHNS and SASEGT. There are 12 residues in the CDR3. With V trimmed by 7 bases and J by 8 bases, 7 bases remained unmatched. The DNA for the CDR3 is TGTGCCAGCAACGAGGGGGCCTCCGGCTACACCTTC. It encodes CASNEGASGYTF.

Many counts were recorded for this clonotype. This CDR3 is CASSSLGAYNEQFF. CDR3 nucleotide sequence: TGTGCCAGCAGCTCCCTGGGCGCTTACAATGAGCAGTTCTTC. This rearrangement joins TRBV7-9 to TRBJ2-1; D is unresolved. Trimming cost V 4 bases and J 4 bases, with 11 bases left between them. CDR1 is SEHNR and CDR2 is FQNEAQ in the germline V gene (reference sequence). This CDR3 is 14 amino acids long.

This clonotype appeared many times. The chain links TRBV25-1 to TRBJ2-3; 10 bases fit TRBD1. Germline-derived CDR1 and CDR2 are MGHDK and SYGVNS. The CDR3 contains 16 residues. Unmatched junction bases numbered 8, after V lost 3 bases and J lost 5 bases. In DNA, the CDR3 is TGTGCCAGCAGTGAGGACAGGGGGATTAAGGGAGATACGCAGTATTTT. This translates into CASSEDRGIKGDTQYF.

This clonotype was seen repeatedly, ten times or more. The gene calls are TRBV7-2 and TRBJ1-2; D remains ambiguous. The CDR3 contains 14 residues. Germline CDR1 SGHTA, CDR2 FQGNSA. V was pared by 5 bases and J by 2 bases, with 12 bases between. The CDR3 DNA reads TGTGCCAGCAGCCTTATTACCGCGAACTATGGCTACACCTTC. This encodes CASSLITANYGYTF.

This chain links TRBV14 with TRBJ2-5; D is unclear. Trimming took off 1 base at V and 5 bases at J, with 11 bases between the two ends. The CDR3 is 14 amino acids. Germline V gene sequence: CDR1 SGHDN, CDR2 FVKESK. The CDR3, as DNA: TGTGCCAGCAGCCAAGCTCAAGTCAGCGAGACCCAGTACTTC. It yields the protein CASSQAQVSETQYF. The full variable domain, rest sourced from reference TRBV14 and TRBJ2-5, is EAGVTQFPSHSVIEKGQTVTLRCDPISGHDNLYWYRRVMGKEIKFLLHFVKESKQDESGMPNNRFLAERTGGTYSTLKVQPAELEDSGVYFCASSQAQVSETQYFGPGTRLLVL.

There are many counts of this clonotype. The chain couples TRBV20-1 to TRBJ1-1; D not resolved. Germline lookup yields CDR1 DFQATT and CDR2 SNEGSKA (reference sequence). V dropped 6 bases and J dropped 5 bases, with 16 bases sitting between them. The CDR3 consists of 13 residues. The CDR3 sequence: CSARTDIFTEAFF. In DNA, the CDR3 is TGCAGTGCGCGAACAGACATCTTTACTGAAGCTTTCTTT.

This chain connects TRBV5-4 to TRBJ1-1; 11 nucleotides match TRBD1. The V and J ends lost 4 bases and 4 bases, in that order; junction bases with no gene match: 3. This CDR3 contains 14 residues. The germline V gene encodes CDR1 SGHNT and CDR2 YYREEE (reference sequence). The CDR3 is CASSRTGGGTEAFF. The CDR3 nucleotides read TGTGCCAGCAGCCGGACAGGGGGCGGCACTGAAGCTTTCTTT.

This clonotype was observed at least ten times. The V call is TRBV28, the J call TRBJ2-7; D call uncertain. V was clipped by 1 base and J by 6 bases, with 7 bases between them. Looked up from germline, CDR1 is MDHEN and CDR2 is SYDVKM. The length of the CDR3 is 12 residues. The CDR3 nucleotides read TGTGCCAGCAGTTTATTCACCCGCGAGCAGTACTTC. Its translation: CASSLFTREQYF.

This clonotype was picked up many times. The genes are TRBV13 and TRBJ2-5, with 9 bases aligning to TRBD2. The CDR3 sequence is 16 residues long. V lost 5 bases to trimming and J lost 6 bases; unmatched junction nucleotides: 13. Germline loops: CDR1 PRHDT, CDR2 FYEKMQ (reference sequence). The CDR3 sequence: CASSPIGGGGVKTQYF. The CDR3 region has the DNA TGTGCCAGCAGCCCCATTGGCGGGGGGGGCGTAAAGACCCAGTACTTC.

The CDR3 DNA is TGTGCCAGCAGTGGGGGGCGGACTAGCGCTATCACAGATACGCAGTATTTT. Translating gives CASSGGRTSAITDTQYF. The chain employs TRBV7-2 and TRBJ2-3; 9 nucleotides align to TRBD2. The germline V gene encodes CDR1 SGHTA and CDR2 FQGNSA. The CDR3 spans 17 residues. Losses at the gene ends were 6 bases for V and 2 bases for J; bases not matched to a gene: 12.

By share, this clonotype counts as medium-sized (0.01 to 0.1%). The rearrangement joins TRBV6-5 to TRBJ2-3; TRBD2 matches at 8 bases. Germline CDR1 and CDR2: MNHEY and SVGAGI. V lost 2 bases to trimming and J lost 6 bases; unmatched junction nucleotides: 13. The CDR3 has 17 residues. CDR3 DNA sequence: TGTGCCAGCAGTTACCGGGCGGGGGGAAGCTTCGGGGATACGCAGTATTTT. Its protein product is CASSYRAGGSFGDTQYF.

This clonotype was observed many times. The chain has TRBV20-1 and TRBJ2-2; D unresolved. V was cut by 0 bases and J by 4 bases, with 12 bases left in between. This CDR3 contains 15 residues. CDR1 DFQATT and CDR2 SNEGSKA come from the germline V gene (reference sequence). CDR3 nucleotide sequence: TGCAGTGCTAGAGATGGTTTGGCGCCCACCGGGGAGCTGTTTTTT. Translating it yields CSARDGLAPTGELFF.

This clonotype came up a few times. The chain is built from TRBV29-1 and TRBJ1-4, with D perhaps matching TRBD1 (5 bases). The germline V and J ends were trimmed by 7 bases and 3 bases, with 15 bases remaining between them. This CDR3 has 14 residues. The germline V gene has CDR1 SQVTM and CDR2 ANQGSEA. CDR3 amino acids: CSARGTEANEKLFF. DNA for the CDR3: TGCAGCGCGCGGGGGACGGAAGCTAATGAAAAACTGTTTTTT.

This clonotype appeared a few times. This rearrangement joins TRBV7-2 to TRBJ2-3; no clear D gene. CDR1 is SGHTA and CDR2 is FQGNSA in the germline V gene. The CDR3 has 15 residues. Trimming shortened V by 2 bases and J by 3 bases, and 12 bases separated the two germline ends. CDR3: CASSLTQPETDTQYF. The CDR3, as DNA: TGTGCCAGCAGCTTAACCCAGCCAGAGACAGATACGCAGTATTTT.

This clonotype appeared many times. DNA for the CDR3: TGTGCCAGCAGCTTAAAAGGTCTCAGCCCTGGAAACACCATATATTTT. It codes for CASSLKGLSPGNTIYF. The chain couples TRBV7-2 to TRBJ1-3; D is unresolved. The CDR3 is 16 residues long. CDR1 and CDR2 (germline): SGHTA, FQGNSA. Between the trimmed V and J ends, which lost 2 bases and 2 bases, there was a span of 13 bases. Supplemented by reference TRBV7-2 and TRBJ1-3, the full variable domain reads GAGVSQSPSNKVTEKGKDVELRCDPISGHTALYWYRQSLGQGLEFLIYFQGNSAPDKSGLPSDRFSAERTGGSVSTLTIQRTQQEDSAVYLCASSLKGLSPGNTIYFGEGSWLTVV.

The chain links TRBV12-5 to TRBJ1-1, with a possible D match to TRBD1 (6 bases). This CDR3 has 17 residues. Looked up from germline, CDR1 is LGHNT and CDR2 is FRNRAP. The V end was cut by 0 bases, the J end by 0 bases, with 14 bases between. CDR3 residues: CASGLVLDRTMNTEAFF. The CDR3 DNA is TGTGCTAGTGGTTTGGTACTTGACAGGACTATGAACACTGAAGCTTTCTTT.

This chain uses TRBV6-2 or TRBV6-3 with TRBJ1-1; D is unclear. The CDR3 is 16 residues long. Germline V gene lookup returns CDR1 MNHEY and CDR2 SVGEGT. V was shortened by 6 bases and J by 1 base, with 18 bases between the two germline ends. CDR3 nucleotides: TGTGCCAGCAGCCCTGGACCCCAGCGGGGGAACACTGAAGCTTTCTTT. It translates to CASSPGPQRGNTEAFF.

The chain is built from TRBV7-2 and TRBJ2-7; 8 bases match TRBD1. The germline gives CDR1 SGHTA, CDR2 FQGNSA. The CDR3 totals 15 residues. V shed 5 bases and J 5 bases; nucleotides not matched to a gene: 11. CDR3 DNA sequence: TGTGCCAGCAGCCCTAGGACAGGGAGGATGGACGAGCAGTACTTC. Protein sequence: CASSPRTGRMDEQYF.

This sequence joins TRBV29-1 and TRBJ2-7; 7 positions agree with TRBD2. The CDR3 spans 14 residues. Germline loops: CDR1 SQVTM, CDR2 ANQGSEA. The junction had 3 bases not matched to a gene; V was cut back by 1 base and J by 0 bases. The CDR3 sequence: CSVEGGGNSYEQYF. The CDR3 DNA follows: TGCAGCGTTGAAGGGGGAGGGAACTCCTACGAGCAGTACTTC.

This sequence joins TRBV27 and TRBJ2-3; no definite D call. Germline CDR1 and CDR2: MNHEY and SMNVEV (reference sequence). V lost 8 bases to trimming and J lost 4 bases, with 13 bases between them. This CDR3 has 13 residues. The CDR3 DNA sequence: TGTGCCAGCGCCCCCTTGAGAGCAGATACGCAGTATTTT. This sequence encodes CASAPLRADTQYF.

This chain joins TRBV11-2 and TRBJ2-7; tentatively, D is TRBD1 (6 bases). Germline CDR1 SGHAT, CDR2 FQNNGV. The CDR3 is 17 residues long. With 7 bases removed from V and 4 bases from J, the gap between germline ends came to 26 bases. The CDR3 region is CASTTAPGTRDPYEQYF. CDR3 DNA: TGTGCCAGCACCACCGCGCCGGGGACACGGGACCCTTACGAGCAGTACTTC.

In its sample, this clonotype was seen many times. This chain connects TRBV6-2 or TRBV6-3 to TRBJ2-7; 8 bases line up with TRBD1. This CDR3 is built from 14 residues. Germline trimming cut 6 bases from V and 2 bases from J; bases unmatched to any gene: 6. The V gene's germline CDR1 is MNHEY and CDR2 SVGEGT. The CDR3 spells CASRPWTGTYEQYF. CDR3 DNA sequence: TGTGCCAGCAGACCGTGGACAGGGACCTACGAGCAGTACTTC.

This clonotype was observed many times. The chain couples TRBV7-2 to TRBJ2-3; the match to TRBD2 covers 7 bases. Unmatched junction bases numbered 12, after V lost 3 bases and J lost 3 bases. Germline CDR1 is SGHTA and CDR2 is FQGNSA. The CDR3 extends over 17 amino acids. The CDR3 is CASSFRGAGEGTDTQYF. Here the CDR3 DNA reads TGTGCCAGCAGCTTCCGTGGTGCGGGAGAGGGAACAGATACGCAGTATTTT.